These 29 T cell receptor beta chains originate from one sample sequenced in a study of T and B cells in COVID-19 patients. TRB rearrangements were amplified by multiplex PCR with BIOMED2 TRB-A/B primers. TCRdb re-called the multiplex PCR reads through MiXCR, storing one row per CDR3 protein. Of 6,500 to 10,000 distinct CDR3 sequences listed, around 40% are singletons. Each TRB amplification used roughly 230-550 ng of genomic DNA from blood. Sequenced: blood. The receptors shown here come from a human donor who had recovered from COVID-19.

V and J are TRBV10-1 and TRBJ2-5, with D perhaps matching TRBD2 (5 bases). Germline V CDR1 and CDR2: WNHNN, SYGVQD (reference sequence). CDR3 length equals 15 residues. Trimming removed 4 bases at V and 4 bases at J, with 16 bases between. Written as DNA, the CDR3 is TGCGCCAGCAGTGTCGCCGGGGTCGGGTCAGAGACCCAGTACTTC. The encoded protein is CASSVAGVGSETQYF.

The V gene is TRBV6-5, the J gene TRBJ1-2; D not resolved. Germline CDR1 MNHEY, CDR2 SVGAGI. V dropped 6 bases and J dropped 7 bases, with 9 bases sitting between them. The CDR3 totals 11 residues. The CDR3 spells CASREIGGYTF. The CDR3 DNA reads as TGTGCCAGCAGGGAGATTGGTGGCTACACCTTC.

This chain connects TRBV13 to TRBJ2-5; the D is unclear. The CDR3 is 12 residues long. Germline CDR1 is PRHDT and CDR2 is FYEKMQ (reference sequence). V was shortened by 0 bases and J by 5 bases, with 4 bases between the two germline ends. Here the CDR3 DNA reads TGTGCCAGCAGCTTAGGCCGGGAGACCCAGTACTTC. Protein sequence: CASSLGRETQYF.

V and J are TRBV6-5 and TRBJ2-3; D might be TRBD1 (6 bases). Germline values: CDR1 MNHEY, CDR2 SVGAGI. The V gene lost 4 bases and the J gene lost 2 bases, with 10 bases spanning the gap. The CDR3 totals 14 residues. CDR3 residues: CASSLTGSTDTQYF. The CDR3 DNA follows: TGTGCCAGCAGTTTGACAGGTTCCACAGATACGCAGTATTTT.

The chain employs TRBV6-2 or TRBV6-3 and TRBJ2-1, with 13 bases identical to TRBD2. The CDR3 contains 17 residues. The germline V gene has CDR1 MNHEY and CDR2 SVGEGT. V shed 3 bases and J 8 bases; nucleotides not matched to a gene: 10. The CDR3 loop is CASSYPGLAGLNDEQFF. CDR3 DNA: TGTGCCAGCAGTTATCCGGGACTAGCGGGACTAAACGATGAGCAGTTCTTC.

The CDR3 protein is CAWSVAGGYYEQYF. The CDR3 coding sequence is TGTGCCTGGAGTGTGGCAGGGGGCTACTACGAGCAGTACTTC. The rearrangement joins TRBV30 to TRBJ2-7, with 8 bases lining up with TRBD1. CDR1 GTSNPN and CDR2 SVGIG come from the germline V gene (reference sequence). The CDR3 totals 14 residues. The V segment lost 0 bases and the J segment 3 bases; nucleotides outside the gene matches: 4.

Regarding this clonotype: A read error may produce the germline difference seen at one junction end. The rearrangement uses TRBV5-3 and TRBJ2-3; D possibly corresponds to TRBD2 (6 bases). TRBV5-3 is placed among ORFs of uncertain function. The CDR3 extends over 15 amino acids. Here the CDR3 reads CASSLASALTDTQYF. The CDR3, as DNA: TGTGCCAGCAGCTTAGCTAGCGCCCTCACAGATACGCAGTATTTT.

V gene TRBV6-2 or TRBV6-3 combines with J gene TRBJ2-3; D unclear. This CDR3 region has 14 residues. V lost 2 bases, J lost 0 bases, and 6 bases lay in between. Per germline, CDR1 MNHEY and CDR2 SVGEGT. The CDR3 DNA sequence: TGTGCCAGCAGTTACGTGACTAGCACAGATACGCAGTATTTT. Translating gives CASSYVTSTDTQYF.

The J gene is TRBJ1-2, the V gene TRBV6-6, with a weak D call TRBD1 (5 bases). The CDR3 extends over 14 amino acids. Per the germline V gene, CDR1 is MNHNY and CDR2 is SVGAGI (reference sequence). The ends were cut back, 7 bases at V and 4 bases at J, with 16 bases in the middle. CDR3 sequence (DNA): TGTGCCAGCACCCCAAGGGGCAGCACCTATGGCTACACCTTC. This encodes CASTPRGSTYGYTF.

The chain employs TRBV18 and TRBJ2-6; 10 bases map to TRBD1. CDR3 length: 19 residues. The junction had 5 bases not matched to a gene; V was cut back by 0 bases and J by 0 bases. CDR1 is KGHSH, CDR2 LQKENI, per germline. Here the CDR3 reads CASSPPGQGIPSGANVLTF. In DNA form, the CDR3 reads TGTGCCAGCTCACCACCGGGACAGGGGATTCCCTCTGGGGCCAACGTCCTGACTTTC.

V and J are TRBV7-3 and TRBJ2-2; D uncertain. The CDR3 has 16 amino acids. CDR1 SGHTA and CDR2 FQGTGA come from the germline V gene. V gave up 1 base and J gave up 0 bases, with 9 bases separating them. The CDR3 DNA reads TGTGCCAGCAGCTTAATCCCCAGTACGAACACCGGGGAGCTGTTTTTT. Residues: CASSLIPSTNTGELFF.

This clonotype was found a few times. This rearrangement joins TRBV18 to TRBJ2-1, with a tentative D call TRBD2 (5 bases). Looked up from germline, CDR1 is KGHSH and CDR2 is LQKENI. Trimming pared 3 bases from V and 6 bases from J, leaving 12 bases between. This CDR3 comprises 14 residues. CDR3 DNA sequence: TGTGCCAGCTCACCGCTTTCGGGGTCCAATGAGCAGTTCTTC. It encodes CASSPLSGSNEQFF.

The V gene is TRBV27, the J gene TRBJ1-5; no clear D. Germline CDR1 is MNHEY and CDR2 is SMNVEV (reference sequence). V lost 5 bases to trimming and J lost 4 bases, with 18 bases between them. CDR3 length: 16 amino acids. The CDR3 here is CASSPLATGGNQPQHF. The CDR3 DNA follows: TGTGCCAGCAGTCCGCTTGCGACGGGAGGGAATCAGCCCCAGCATTTT.

This clonotype was observed a handful of times. The J gene is TRBJ2-1, the V gene TRBV6-5, with D possibly matching TRBD1 (5 bases). V was shortened by 10 bases and J by 6 bases, with 19 bases between the two germline ends. Per germline, CDR1 MNHEY and CDR2 SVGAGI. This CDR3 comprises 14 residues. The CDR3 DNA is TGTGCCATCAGACCCCAGGGTTCTCCCAATGAGCAGTTCTTC. As protein: CAIRPQGSPNEQFF.

This clonotype was picked up a small number of times. The rearrangement links TRBV5-6 to TRBJ1-1, with D maybe TRBD1 (5 bases). Trimming took off 6 bases at V and 8 bases at J, with 14 bases between the two ends. CDR1 and CDR2 (germline): SGHDT, YYEEEE. The CDR3 is made up of 12 amino acids. CDR3 amino acids: CASTEGLGEAFF. The CDR3 DNA follows: TGTGCCAGCACGGAGGGGTTAGGGGAAGCTTTCTTT.

The sample holds a few counts of this clonotype. The rearrangement joins TRBV6-6 to TRBJ1-6, with TRBD1 matching 10 bases. V lost 6 bases to trimming and J lost 11 bases; unmatched junction nucleotides: 4. This CDR3 is built from 13 residues. Germline loops: CDR1 MNHNY, CDR2 SVGAGI (reference sequence). Here the CDR3 reads CASSSGQGTPLHF. CDR3 bases: TGTGCCAGCAGCTCGGGACAGGGGACACCCCTCCACTTT.

This clonotype is labeled medium-sized. The chain links TRBV19 to TRBJ2-7; 10 bases fit TRBD1. The CDR3 runs to 14 residues. Trimming took 10 bases from V and 4 from J; bases not matched to a gene: 10. Germline V CDR1 and CDR2: LNHDA, SQIVND (reference sequence). The DNA for the CDR3 is TGTGCCACTTCCTCCGGGACAGGGGCTTACGAGCAGTACTTC. Protein: CATSSGTGAYEQYF.

Judged by abundance, this clonotype is medium-sized. The chain employs TRBV29-1 and TRBJ1-2; 7 bases align to TRBD1. This CDR3 spans 13 amino acids. The germline CDR1 and CDR2 sequences are SQVTM and ANQGSEA. J was trimmed by 6 bases and V by 5 bases; bases with no gene match: 9. CDR3 protein: CSVLGQSGHGYTF. The CDR3 DNA sequence: TGCAGCGTTCTGGGACAGTCGGGGCATGGCTACACCTTC.

As to this clonotype: A read error may be the cause here, since a much bigger clone is one base away. The V call is TRBV19, the J call TRBJ1-6; TRBD1 agrees at 7 bases. The CDR3 runs 16 residues. CDR1 and CDR2 from the germline V gene are LNHDA and SQIVND (reference sequence). CDR3 in amino acids: CASSIRGDRVNSPIHF. The CDR3 region has the DNA TGTGCCAGTAGTATACGAGGGGACAGAGTTAATTCACCCATCCACTTT.

The chain employs TRBV15 and TRBJ2-2, with a possible D match to TRBD1 (6 bases). Deletions cut 0 bases from V and 2 bases from J, with 7 bases between. The germline gives CDR1 LNHNV, CDR2 YYDKDF (reference sequence). This CDR3 has 15 residues. The CDR3 reads CATSREQGNTGELFF. CDR3 DNA: TGTGCCACCAGCAGAGAACAGGGAAACACCGGGGAGCTGTTTTTT.

This clonotype is judged medium-sized. The J gene is TRBJ2-5, the V gene TRBV30; D not resolved. Germline V lookup: CDR1 GTSNPN, CDR2 SVGIG (reference sequence). There are 13 residues in the CDR3. The V and J ends lost 1 base and 0 bases respectively, with 6 bases between them. This chain's CDR3 is CAWSGGNQETQYF. The DNA of the CDR3 is TGTGCCTGGAGTGGGGGAAACCAAGAGACCCAGTACTTC.

The chain's CDR3 is CASSLGLAVRNEQFF. The CDR3 region has the DNA TGTGCCAGCAGCTTGGGACTAGCGGTACGGAATGAGCAGTTCTTC. The rearrangement links TRBV5-4 to TRBJ2-1; TRBD2 agrees at 9 bases. The CDR3 contains 15 residues. Per the germline V gene, CDR1 is SGHNT and CDR2 is YYREEE (reference sequence). The J segment lost 7 bases and the V segment lost 0 bases, leaving 5 bases of the junction unmatched.

This chain connects TRBV6-5 to TRBJ2-7; TRBD1 agrees at 9 bases. Germline CDR1 reads MNHEY; CDR2 reads SVGAGI. V trimming: 4 bases; J trimming: 2 bases; junction bases outside the gene matches: 3. CDR3 length: 14 residues. The CDR3 coding sequence is TGTGCCAGCAGTTTAGGACAGGGGACCTACGAGCAGTACGTC. It specifies CASSLGQGTYEQYV.

The chain carries TRBV5-4 and TRBJ2-1, with 9 bases aligning to TRBD2. The V gene's germline CDR1 is SGHNT and CDR2 YYREEE (reference sequence). The CDR3 consists of 14 residues. The trim removed 4 bases at V and 6 bases at J, leaving 5 bases unmatched. In nucleotides, the CDR3 is TGTGCCAGCAGCAGAGGCGGGGGGGCCAATGAGCAGTTCTTC. Its protein is CASSRGGGANEQFF.

The V gene is TRBV19, the J gene TRBJ2-2; TRBD1 aligns across 11 bases. The CDR3 sequence is 17 residues long. The junction had 11 bases not matched to a gene; V was cut back by 6 bases and J by 5 bases. CDR1 is LNHDA, CDR2 SQIVND, per germline (reference sequence). This CDR3 reads CASSPSGTGGRTGELFF. The CDR3 nucleotides are TGTGCCAGTAGCCCTTCCGGGACAGGGGGGAGGACCGGGGAGCTGTTTTTT. Combining the CDR3 with reference TRBV19 and TRBJ2-2 gives the whole variable domain DGGITQSPKYLFRKEGQNVTLSCEQNLNHDAMYWYRQDPGQGLRLIYYSQIVNDFQKGDIAEGYSVSREKKESFPLTVTSAQKNPTAFYLCASSPSGTGGRTGELFFGEGSRLTVL.

This clonotype is deemed medium-sized. V and J are TRBV29-1 and TRBJ1-1, with D unresolved. Looked up from germline, CDR1 is SQVTM and CDR2 is ANQGSEA. Trimming removed 2 bases from V and 0 bases from J, with 1 base in between. This CDR3 is built from 11 residues. The CDR3 nucleotides are TGCAGCGTTGAATTGAACACTGAAGCTTTCTTT. Protein sequence: CSVELNTEAFF. Filled out from reference TRBV29-1 and TRBJ1-1, the complete variable domain reads SAVISQKPSRDICQRGTSLTIQCQVDSQVTMMFWYRQQPGQSLTLIATANQGSEATYESGFVIDKFPISRPNLTFSTLTVSNMSPEDSSIYLCSVELNTEAFFGQGTRLTVV.

The chain links TRBV5-6 to TRBJ2-7, with 10 nucleotides matching TRBD1. Germline V gene data show CDR1 as SGHDT and CDR2 as YYEEEE. The CDR3 is made up of 15 amino acids. Unmatched junction bases numbered 5, after V lost 4 bases and J lost 1 base. The CDR3: CASSRDRGSSYEQYV. The CDR3 DNA is TGTGCCAGCAGCCGGGACAGGGGATCTTCCTACGAGCAGTACGTC.

The chain combines TRBV7-9 with TRBJ2-2, with 7 bases matching TRBD2. The CDR3 extends over 15 amino acids. Unmatched junction bases numbered 6, after V lost 5 bases and J lost 3 bases. Germline V gene lookup returns CDR1 SEHNR and CDR2 FQNEAQ (reference sequence). The CDR3 reads CASSPAGSYTGELFF. As DNA, the CDR3 is TGTGCCAGCAGCCCAGCGGGGTCCTACACCGGGGAGCTGTTTTTT.

The sample holds a few counts of this clonotype. This chain uses TRBV5-4 with TRBJ1-1; 9 bases map to TRBD1. The J segment lost 6 bases and the V segment lost 1 base, leaving 7 bases of the junction unmatched. The CDR3 spans 15 residues. CDR1 is SGHNT, CDR2 YYREEE, per germline (reference sequence). This chain's CDR3 is CASSLPGQGIPEAFF. The CDR3 bases are TGTGCCAGCAGCTTGCCGGGACAGGGTATTCCTGAAGCTTTCTTT.